This T cell receptor (beta chain) was recovered during a study of blood T cell repertoires in COVID-19. Whole-study context: Acute and convalescent COVID-19 samples came from the United States, Italy and Spain.

In germline, CDR1 is SGHTA, CDR2 FQGTGA. After removal of 3 bases from V and 6 bases from J, the junction contained 3 bases not matched to a gene. The CDR3 extends over 15 amino acids. Original handling: Estimated nucleated cell counts came from reference gene primer amplification. The protocol was immunoSEQ multiplex PCR, while the TCRdb copy is restricted to in-frame clones and leaves out a portion. The V and J calls and clone size are taken from that table; D and trimming were inferred from the DNA. The sample has approximately 230,000 clones, around 90% seen once. J is TRBJ2-1 and V is TRBV7-3; TRBD2 aligns across 12 bases. Sequences were obtained from PBMCs or T cells enriched from blood (not recorded which). The receptor comes from a woman between 50 and 59 years old with acute COVID-19. The CDR3 coding sequence is TGTGCCAGCAGCTTGACTAGCGGGAGTGTCAATGAGCAGTTCTTC. Protein: CASSLTSGSVNEQFF.